What follows are 3 T cell receptor beta chains derived from one specimen sequenced in a study of vaccination effects on CD4 cells after COVID-19. Sequencing used immunoSEQ multiplex PCR; TCRdb keeps in-frame clones, though not all of them. The sample carries 40,000 to 50,000 clones, about four fifths recorded once. Antigen specificity for these receptors is unknown. Viral peptide pools were used in the ViraFEST assay to expand antigen-specific CD4+ T cells, and sequencing came afterward. Having been cultured for under twelve days, the cells underwent CD4+ T cell isolation. The participants, recipients of two vaccine doses, got either BNT162b2 or mRNA-1273. Sequenced material: CD4+ T cells from PBMCs cultured with HCoV-OC43 spike peptides, taken after COVID-19 vaccination. Noted subset: HCoV-OC43 spike overlapping peptide pool stimulation. These receptor sequences come from a human donor who received a COVID-19 vaccine.

The chain joins TRBV25-1 to TRBJ2-7; TRBD2 matches at 8 bases. Losses at the gene ends were 4 bases for V and 3 bases for J; bases not matched to a gene: 8. The germline CDR1 and CDR2 sequences are MGHDK and SYGVNS. This CDR3 region has 15 residues. Here the CDR3 reads CASSGRASGFYEQYF. CDR3 nucleotides: TGTGCCAGCAGTGGTCGGGCTAGCGGGTTCTACGAGCAGTACTTC.

The rearrangement links TRBV2 to TRBJ2-5; 9 bases map to TRBD2. V lost 11 bases, J lost 0 bases, and 7 bases stayed unmatched. Germline-derived CDR1 and CDR2 are SNHLY and FYNNEI. The CDR3 is 14 residues long. The CDR3 spells CACISGSYQETQYF. The CDR3 nucleotides read TGTGCCTGCATTAGCGGGAGTTACCAAGAGACCCAGTACTTC.

The chain carries TRBV11-2 and TRBJ1-1; D is unresolved. This CDR3 has 13 residues. Germline V gene lookup returns CDR1 SGHAT and CDR2 FQNNGV. The V end lost 0 bases, the J end lost 1 base, and 3 bases lay between the germline ends. DNA for the CDR3: TGTGCCAGCAGCTTAGATCGGAACACTGAAGCTTTCTTT. This codes for CASSLDRNTEAFF. The variable domain in full, completed from reference TRBV11-2 and TRBJ1-1, reads EAGVAQSPRYKIIEKRQSVAFWCNPISGHATLYWYQQILGQGPKLLIQFQNNGVVDDSQLPKDRFSAERLKGVDSTLKIQPAKLEDSAVYLCASSLDRNTEAFFGQGTRLTVV.